This T cell receptor beta chain is from a study of control samples from healthy donors and cancer patients. This clone occurred a few times. Only in-frame clones appear in the TCRdb table, and some are missing; sequencing was by immunoSEQ multiplex PCR. The sample has some 150,000 clones; about 91% are singletons. The CDR3 is 16 amino acids. V lost 5 bases, J lost 1 base, and 14 bases lay in between. Germline CDR1 is SGHAT and CDR2 is FQNNGV. What was sequenced was blood. The genes are TRBV11-2 and TRBJ2-2, with D maybe TRBD1 (6 bases). The receptor's source is a man aged 30 to 45 in good health. The CDR3 DNA reads TGTGCCAGCAGCACCCGGACAGTTAAGAACACCGGGGAGCTGTTTTTT. Encoded protein: CASSTRTVKNTGELFF.